This T cell receptor (beta chain) came from a study of blood T cell repertoires in COVID-19. TCRdb keeps only in-frame clones here, not all; method: immunoSEQ multiplex PCR. The profile shows approximately 72,000 clones, roughly 86% of them singletons. Germline CDR1 and CDR2: DFQATT and SNEGSKA (reference sequence). V was clipped by 3 bases and J by 7 bases; unmatched bases: 7. The CDR3 runs to 13 residues. Sample: peripheral blood. The chain combines TRBV20-1 with TRBJ2-5; 8 bases map to TRBD2. This clonotype was sampled from a man aged 50 to 60 with acute or convalescent COVID-19. Here the CDR3 reads CSASGSGVGTQYF. The DNA for the CDR3 is TGCAGTGCTAGTGGTAGCGGGGTGGGGACCCAGTACTTC.